Listed here are 11 T cell receptor beta chains from one sample, sequenced in a study of neurological immune-mediated disorders. From the 5' RACE reads, TCRdb called clonotypes with MiXCR, one entry per CDR3 protein. The profile shows approximately 65,000 distinct CDR3 sequences, approximately 3.7% of them singletons. The sample comprised PBMCs. These receptors all come from a middle-aged man with multiple sclerosis.

The sample holds many counts of this clonotype. This chain connects TRBV7-6 to TRBJ1-3, with D unclear. Germline CDR1 SGHVS, CDR2 FNYEAQ. The V end was cut by 5 bases, the J end by 4 bases, with 9 bases between. The CDR3 spans 13 residues. In DNA, the CDR3 is TGTGCCAGCAGCCCCAATCAAGGAAACACCATATATTTT. Protein sequence: CASSPNQGNTIYF.

This clonotype showed up many times. The chain employs TRBV6-2 or TRBV6-3 and TRBJ2-1, with TRBD1 as a possible D gene (6 bases). The germline CDR1 and CDR2 sequences are MNHEY and SVGEGT. This CDR3 comprises 17 residues. V gave up 0 bases and J gave up 4 bases, with 16 bases separating them. The CDR3 region is CASSYSHRTEFYNEQFF. The CDR3 nucleotides are TGTGCCAGCAGTTACTCACACCGGACAGAGTTTTACAATGAGCAGTTCTTC.

This clonotype appeared many times. The chain recombines TRBV12-3 or TRBV12-4 with TRBJ1-2; D remains ambiguous. This CDR3 region has 14 residues. V lost 3 bases to trimming and J lost 8 bases, with 16 bases between them. CDR3 nucleotides: TGTGCCAGCAGTTTTGTGCCAAGGGTACCCGGCTACACCTTC. Encoded protein: CASSFVPRVPGYTF.

This clonotype occurred many times. The genes are TRBV5-4 and TRBJ1-4; 8 bases fit TRBD1. The CDR3 loop spans 14 amino acids. V shed 2 bases and J 8 bases; nucleotides not matched to a gene: 5. In germline, CDR1 is SGHNT, CDR2 YYREEE (reference sequence). The CDR3 here is CASSFTGGGEKLFF. The CDR3 bases are TGTGCCAGCAGCTTCACAGGGGGAGGGGAAAAACTGTTTTTT.

The table lists this clonotype with many counts. This chain uses TRBV5-1 with TRBJ1-1; 8 positions agree with TRBD1. CDR3 length equals 14 residues. V was pared by 4 bases and J by 2 bases, with 4 bases of the junction left unmatched. The germline V gene has CDR1 SGHRS and CDR2 YFSETQ. The CDR3 region has the DNA TGCGCCAGCAGCCGACAGGGGCCCAACACTGAAGCTTTCTTT. This translates into CASSRQGPNTEAFF.

This clonotype was observed many times. This rearrangement joins TRBV7-7 to TRBJ2-1, with a tentative D call TRBD1 (5 bases). V was cut by 1 base and J by 0 bases, with 19 bases left in between. CDR1 is SSHAT and CDR2 is FNYEAQ in the germline V gene (reference sequence). CDR3 size: 19 residues. The CDR3 loop is CASSLELLRQQISYNEQFF. The CDR3 DNA follows: TGTGCCAGCAGCTTAGAACTACTAAGACAGCAAATCTCCTACAATGAGCAGTTCTTC. The variable domain in full, with the rest retrieved from reference TRBV7-7 and TRBJ2-1, is GAGVSQSPRYKVTKRGQDVTLRCDPISSHATLYWYQQALGQGPEFLTYFNYEAQPDKSGLPSDRFSAERPEGSISTLTIQRTEQRDSAMYRCASSLELLRQQISYNEQFFGPGTRLTVL.

At least ten counts were recorded for this clonotype. The V and J genes are TRBV9 and TRBJ1-1; the D is unclear. There are 14 residues in the CDR3. V was pared by 0 bases and J by 1 base, with 7 bases between. The germline gives CDR1 SGDLS, CDR2 YYNGEE. The CDR3 DNA sequence: TGTGCCAGCAGCGTAGCTACGGGGAACACTGAAGCTTTCTTT. Translation: CASSVATGNTEAFF.

V usage is TRBV25-1 and J usage is TRBJ1-1; D possibly corresponds to TRBD1 (5 bases). The length of the CDR3 is 13 residues. CDR1 and CDR2 from the germline V gene are MGHDK and SYGVNS. Between the trimmed V and J ends, which lost 5 bases and 0 bases, there was a span of 7 bases. This CDR3 is CASSPGLNTEAFF. The CDR3 DNA reads as TGTGCCAGCAGTCCAGGGCTGAACACTGAAGCTTTCTTT.

In its sample, this clonotype was seen many times. The J gene is TRBJ1-2, the V gene TRBV5-5, with no clear D. The CDR3 runs 17 residues. Trimming took off 1 base at V and 4 bases at J, with 20 bases between the two ends. Germline V gene sequence: CDR1 SGHKS, CDR2 YYEKEE (reference sequence). CDR3 bases: TGTGCCAGCAGCTTGATTCTCAGCTTCGGCTTGGGCTATGGCTACACCTTC. Protein product: CASSLILSFGLGYGYTF.

Ten or more counts support this clonotype. The rearrangement uses TRBV12-3 or TRBV12-4 and TRBJ2-6; D is undetermined. V lost 6 bases, J lost 4 bases, and 4 bases lay in between. The CDR3 totals 12 residues. The CDR3 here is CASSYGANVLTF. The CDR3 DNA reads TGTGCCAGCAGCTACGGGGCCAACGTCCTGACTTTC.

This clonotype was recorded many times. This chain links TRBV20-1 with TRBJ2-3; D possibly corresponds to TRBD1 (5 bases). Germline assignment: CDR1 DFQATT and CDR2 SNEGSKA (reference sequence). This CDR3 contains 12 residues. Trimming removed 5 bases at V and 6 bases at J, with 12 bases between. As DNA, the CDR3 is TGCAGTGCTGTGGGCGCAGGGGATACGCAGTATTTT. Protein: CSAVGAGDTQYF.